Each of the 26 T cell receptor beta chains below was sequenced from the same sample in a study of cytomegalovirus exposure and HLA in healthy donors. The study ran its PCR with 60 Vbeta and 13 Jbeta primers. This table comes from immunoSEQ multiplex PCR, and its TCRdb copy is limited to in-frame clones, with some not included. The sample gives under 150,000 clones, 80% to 90% of which show up once; around 11% is in the top ten. Material: PBMCs. These receptors all stem from a male donor in good health and CMV-seropositive.

The V and J genes are TRBV6-1 and TRBJ1-2, with D possibly being TRBD1 (5 bases). The ends were cut back, 3 bases at V and 4 bases at J, with 12 bases in the middle. Per germline, CDR1 MNHNS and CDR2 SASEGT. There are 14 residues in the CDR3. The CDR3 nucleotides are TGTGCCAGCAGTGAGGCCCAGGGTGGCTATGGCTACACCTTC. Its protein product is CASSEAQGGYGYTF.

The rearrangement joins TRBV10-3 to TRBJ1-4; 8 bases are a match to TRBD1. Trimming removed 6 bases from V and 8 bases from J; junction bases left unmatched: 8. CDR3 length: 14 amino acids. Per the germline V gene, CDR1 is ENHRY and CDR2 is SYGVKD. CDR3 residues: CAISPGQAQEKLFF. In DNA, the CDR3 is TGTGCCATCAGCCCGGGACAGGCCCAGGAAAAACTGTTTTTT.

The chain is built from TRBV29-1 and TRBJ1-1; no reliable D call. This CDR3 contains 13 residues. V shed 3 bases and J shed 9 bases, with 17 bases lying between them. Germline CDR1 and CDR2: SQVTM and ANQGSEA. The CDR3 loop is CSVEREVEGKAFF. The CDR3 nucleotides read TGCAGCGTTGAGAGAGAAGTGGAGGGAAAAGCTTTCTTT.

The chain employs TRBV29-1 and TRBJ2-1, with a possible D match to TRBD1 (6 bases). V was clipped by 5 bases and J by 7 bases, with 9 bases between them. Per germline, CDR1 SQVTM and CDR2 ANQGSEA. The length of the CDR3 is 11 residues. This CDR3 reads CSVQGTNEQFF. The CDR3 coding sequence is TGCAGCGTTCAGGGGACAAATGAGCAGTTCTTC.

As DNA, the CDR3 is TGTGCCAGCAGCTCCGGGACTAGTTCTCCAGATACGCAGTATTTT. It translates to CASSSGTSSPDTQYF. The V gene is TRBV4-2, the J gene TRBJ2-3; 8 nucleotides agree with TRBD2. The trim removed 5 bases at V and 4 bases at J, leaving 8 bases unmatched. Per germline, CDR1 LGHNA and CDR2 YNFKEQ. The length of the CDR3 is 15 residues.

Turning to this clone: Germline is not matched at one junction end, which may reflect a read error. This rearrangement joins TRBV7-7 to TRBJ2-7; maybe TRBD1 (6 bases). The CDR3 has 13 amino acids. Germline values: CDR1 SSHAT, CDR2 FNYEAQ (reference sequence). The CDR3 DNA reads TGTGCTAGCAGCTTAGGTCAGGGGCAGGAGCTGTACTTC. It translates to CASSLGQGQELYF. The variable domain in full, with the rest retrieved from reference TRBV7-7 and TRBJ2-7, is GAGVSQSPRYKVTKRGQDVTLRCDPISSHATLYWYQQALGQGPEFLTYFNYEAQPDKSGLPSDRFSAERPEGSISTLTIQRTEQRDSAMYRCASSLGQGQELYFGPGTRLTVT.

The genes are TRBV10-3 and TRBJ1-1; D perhaps matches TRBD1 (6 bases). Trimming shortened V by 6 bases and J by 0 bases, and 11 bases separated the two germline ends. CDR3 length: 14 residues. Germline V gene sequence: CDR1 ENHRY, CDR2 SYGVKD. DNA for the CDR3: TGTGCCATCAGGGCTGGGACATTGAACACTGAAGCTTTCTTT. As protein: CAIRAGTLNTEAFF.

There are a few counts of this clone. V usage is TRBV7-3 and J usage is TRBJ2-5; D is unresolved. This CDR3 is 14 amino acids long. Per the germline V gene, CDR1 is SGHTA and CDR2 is FQGTGA. V gave up 5 bases and J gave up 1 base, with 11 bases separating them. CDR3 loop: CASSNDGFQETQYF. DNA for the CDR3: TGTGCCAGCAGCAACGACGGGTTCCAAGAGACCCAGTACTTC. Filled out from reference TRBV7-3 and TRBJ2-5, the complete variable domain reads GAGVSQTPSNKVTEKGKYVELRCDPISGHTALYWYRQSLGQGPEFLIYFQGTGAADDSGLPNDRFFAVRPEGSVSTLKIQRTERGDSAVYLCASSNDGFQETQYFGPGTRLLVL.

CDR3: CASSPGTSGRADTQYF. The CDR3 DNA sequence: TGTGCCAGCAGCCCCGGGACTAGCGGGAGGGCAGATACGCAGTATTTT. The chain employs TRBV11-3 and TRBJ2-3; 16 bases match TRBD2. V trimming: 5 bases; J trimming: 4 bases; junction bases outside the gene matches: 3. Germline lookup yields CDR1 SGHNT and CDR2 YENEEA. This CDR3 has 16 amino acids.

This chain joins TRBV30 and TRBJ2-1, with 8 bases that match TRBD2. From germline, CDR1 is GTSNPN and CDR2 SVGIG (reference sequence). The V segment lost 3 bases and the J segment 6 bases; nucleotides outside the gene matches: 7. The CDR3 length is 14 residues. The CDR3 bases are TGTGCCTGGAGGACGGCGGGAGGTTCCAATGAGCAGTTCTTC. Its translation: CAWRTAGGSNEQFF.

This rearrangement joins TRBV27 to TRBJ1-5, with TRBD1 identical over 9 bases. The trim removed 6 bases at V and 6 bases at J, leaving 3 bases unmatched. This CDR3 has 13 amino acids. Germline CDR1 MNHEY, CDR2 SMNVEV (reference sequence). The CDR3 DNA is TGTGCCAGCAGAGGGACAGGGATTCAGCCCCAGCATTTT. It encodes CASRGTGIQPQHF.

This clone was seen a handful of times. The gene calls are TRBV10-3 and TRBJ1-3; TRBD1 matches 8 bases. After removal of 2 bases from V and 3 bases from J, the junction contained 6 bases not matched to a gene. Per germline, CDR1 ENHRY and CDR2 SYGVKD. The CDR3 spans 16 residues. CDR3 sequence (DNA): TGTGCCATCAGTGAGCATCAGGGGGCGTATGGAAACACCATATATTTT. Its translation: CAISEHQGAYGNTIYF.

The chain uses TRBV7-2 and TRBJ2-7, with D possibly TRBD2 on 6 matching bases. The CDR3 has 15 residues. Deletions cut 1 base from V and 0 bases from J, with 10 bases between. Germline V gene data show CDR1 as SGHTA and CDR2 as FQGNSA. In nucleotides, the CDR3 is TGTGCCAGCAGCTTAGGGGCGGGAAGCTCCTACGAGCAGTACTTC. It encodes CASSLGAGSSYEQYF. The full variable domain, its missing parts supplied by reference TRBV7-2 and TRBJ2-7, is GAGVSQSPSNKVTEKGKDVELRCDPISGHTALYWYRQSLGQGLEFLIYFQGNSAPDKSGLPSDRFSAERTGGSVSTLTIQRTQQEDSAVYLCASSLGAGSSYEQYFGPGTRLTVT.

This clone has a handful of counts. The rearrangement links TRBV28 to TRBJ2-2; perhaps TRBD2 as D (6 bases). This CDR3 contains 15 residues. The V end lost 2 bases, the J end lost 1 base, and 8 bases lay between the germline ends. The germline V gene encodes CDR1 MDHEN and CDR2 SYDVKM. DNA for the CDR3: TGTGCCAGCAGTTTAGCGGGGAGGAACACCGGGGAGCTGTTTTTT. This gives the protein CASSLAGRNTGELFF.

The chain uses TRBV29-1 and TRBJ1-1, with D perhaps matching TRBD1 (6 bases). V was pared by 7 bases and J by 0 bases, with 12 bases between. Looked up from germline, CDR1 is SQVTM and CDR2 is ANQGSEA. This CDR3 contains 13 residues. CDR3 in amino acids: CSGAGTMNTEAFF. Written as DNA, the CDR3 is TGCAGCGGTGCCGGGACAATGAACACTGAAGCTTTCTTT.

This chain links TRBV6-4 with TRBJ1-2; possibly TRBD1 for D (6 bases). The V end was cut by 6 bases, the J end by 0 bases, with 14 bases between. Germline CDR1 MRHNA, CDR2 SNTAGT. This CDR3 has 15 residues. The DNA of the CDR3 is TGTGCCAGCAGGGTGGACAGCCTCTCTAACTATGGCTACACCTTC. It codes for CASRVDSLSNYGYTF.

The V gene is TRBV6-5, the J gene TRBJ2-1, with TRBD2 identical over 7 bases. The CDR3 length is 14 residues. The V gene's germline CDR1 is MNHEY and CDR2 SVGAGI. With V trimmed by 4 bases and J by 2 bases, 2 bases remained unmatched. The CDR3 DNA sequence: TGTGCCAGCAGTTTAAGCGGGACCTACAATGAGCAGTTCTTC. Its translation is CASSLSGTYNEQFF.

The rearrangement uses TRBV11-2 and TRBJ2-1; 9 nucleotides agree with TRBD2. Germline V lookup: CDR1 SGHAT, CDR2 FQNNGV. The V and J ends lost 3 bases and 5 bases, in that order; junction bases with no gene match: 5. The CDR3 has 15 amino acids. CDR3 sequence: CASSFGGRAHNEQFF. In nucleotides, the CDR3 is TGTGCCAGCAGCTTTGGCGGGAGGGCCCACAATGAGCAGTTCTTC.

CDR3 sequence (DNA): TGTGCCAGCACCAACTCACAGGGGGGCAATGAGCAGTTCTTC. Its protein is CASTNSQGGNEQFF. The chain combines TRBV28 with TRBJ2-1; 8 bases agree with TRBD1. This CDR3 region has 14 residues. The germline CDR1 and CDR2 sequences are MDHEN and SYDVKM. J was trimmed by 6 bases and V by 7 bases; bases with no gene match: 8.

The chain joins TRBV19 to TRBJ1-1; D perhaps matches TRBD1 (6 bases). This CDR3 contains 17 residues. The germline V gene encodes CDR1 LNHDA and CDR2 SQIVND (reference sequence). V was shortened by 0 bases and J by 4 bases, with 18 bases between the two germline ends. The chain's CDR3 is CASSIDPQALRGTEAFF. In DNA form, the CDR3 reads TGTGCCAGTAGTATAGATCCGCAGGCCCTCAGGGGCACTGAAGCTTTCTTT. Supplemented by reference TRBV19 and TRBJ1-1, the full variable domain reads DGGITQSPKYLFRKEGQNVTLSCEQNLNHDAMYWYRQDPGQGLRLIYYSQIVNDFQKGDIAEGYSVSREKKESFPLTVTSAQKNPTAFYLCASSIDPQALRGTEAFFGQGTRLTVV.

In this sample, this clone turned up once. V usage is TRBV5-8 and J usage is TRBJ2-3, with D tentatively TRBD2 (6 bases). Germline values: CDR1 SGHTS, CDR2 YDEGEE. CDR3 length: 15 residues. V lost 0 bases to trimming and J lost 0 bases, with 8 bases between them. The DNA for the CDR3 is TGTGCCAGCAGCTTGGGTGGGGGGAGCACAGATACGCAGTATTTT. It encodes CASSLGGGSTDTQYF. The entire variable domain, with the rest obtained from reference TRBV5-8 and TRBJ2-3, is as follows: EAGVTQSPTHLIKTRGQQATLRCSPISGHTSVYWYQQALGLGLQFLLWYDEGEERNRGNFPPRFSGRQFPNYSSELNVNALELEDSALYLCASSLGGGSTDTQYFGPGTRLTVL.

This chain links TRBV9 with TRBJ2-5, with D possibly matching TRBD2 (6 bases). Germline V CDR1 and CDR2: SGDLS, YYNGEE. Trimming cost V 3 bases and J 2 bases, with 14 bases left between them. The CDR3 has 15 residues. The CDR3: CASSAGGTIQETQYF. CDR3 DNA: TGTGCCAGCAGCGCCGGCGGGACGATACAAGAGACCCAGTACTTC. The whole variable domain, remainder taken from reference TRBV9 and TRBJ2-5, is DSGVTQTPKHLITATGQRVTLRCSPRSGDLSVYWYQQSLDQGLQFLIQYYNGEERAKGNILERFSAQQFPDLHSELNLSSLELGDSALYFCASSAGGTIQETQYFGPGTRLLVL.

In its sample, this clone was seen once. V is TRBV28 and J is TRBJ1-4; TRBD1 might be the D (6 bases). CDR1 is MDHEN and CDR2 is SYDVKM in the germline V gene. Trimming pared 3 bases from V and 12 bases from J, leaving 23 bases between. The CDR3 runs 16 residues. The CDR3 reads CASSLRAGEGGMELFF. CDR3 coding DNA: TGTGCCAGCAGTTTGCGCGCGGGAGAGGGGGGAATGGAACTGTTTTTT.

CDR3 coding DNA: TGTGCCAGCAGCTTAACAGGGGTTGGAGATACGCAGTATTTT. Residues: CASSLTGVGDTQYF. The chain couples TRBV7-2 to TRBJ2-3; 7 positions agree with TRBD1. The junction had 4 bases not matched to a gene; V was cut back by 2 bases and J by 5 bases. CDR1 and CDR2 (germline): SGHTA, FQGNSA. This CDR3 spans 14 amino acids.

CDR3 bases: TGTGCCAGCAGTTTCTTTTCGAGCGGGAGTTCCTATGAGCAGTTCTTC. Protein product: CASSFFSSGSSYEQFF. The chain uses TRBV27 and TRBJ2-1; 8 nucleotides line up with TRBD2. V lost 3 bases, J lost 8 bases, and 12 bases stayed unmatched. From germline, CDR1 is MNHEY and CDR2 SMNVEV (reference sequence). This CDR3 region has 16 residues.

V usage is TRBV6-1 and J usage is TRBJ2-3; a weak D match, TRBD2 (6 bases). This CDR3 is 13 amino acids long. Trimming left V 3 bases short and J 6 bases short, with 10 bases between. From germline, CDR1 is MNHNS and CDR2 SASEGT. The CDR3 loop is CASSDRGWDTQYF. DNA of the CDR3: TGTGCCAGCAGTGACCGGGGGTGGGATACGCAGTATTTT.